The 8 T cell receptor beta chains reported below all come from one sample, sequenced in a study of technical replicates of blood from a handful of donors. Sequencing used immunoSEQ multiplex PCR; TCRdb keeps in-frame clones, though not all of them. The sample contains more than 75,000 clones, 86% of which appear only once. Sequences were obtained from PBMCs. The receptors stem from a human donor in good health. Some clones in this sample may be carry-over from other donors' samples.

The chain joins TRBV30 to TRBJ2-1; 8 bases are shared with TRBD2. Germline trimming cut 5 bases from V and 0 bases from J; bases unmatched to any gene: 9. Germline V CDR1 and CDR2: GTSNPN, SVGIG (reference sequence). This CDR3 is built from 16 residues. The DNA for the CDR3 is TGTGCCTGGCGGAGAATAGCGGGGAGCTCCTACAATGAGCAGTTCTTC. It codes for CAWRRIAGSSYNEQFF.

The chain employs TRBV29-1 and TRBJ2-2; D uncertain. The V gene's germline CDR1 is SQVTM and CDR2 ANQGSEA. Between the trimmed V and J ends, which lost 1 base and 4 bases, there was a span of 7 bases. The CDR3 runs 13 residues. Here the CDR3 reads CSVEVQITGELFF. CDR3 in DNA: TGCAGCGTTGAAGTACAGATCACCGGGGAGCTGTTTTTT.

CDR3: CSVASGYLYNEQFF. CDR3 nucleotide sequence: TGCAGCGTAGCAAGCGGGTACCTCTACAATGAGCAGTTCTTC. V and J are TRBV29-1 and TRBJ2-1; D perhaps matches TRBD2 (6 bases). Germline V gene lookup returns CDR1 SQVTM and CDR2 ANQGSEA. The ends were cut back, 6 bases at V and 3 bases at J, with 15 bases in the middle. This CDR3 contains 14 residues.

V and J are TRBV14 and TRBJ1-1, with TRBD1 identical over 7 bases. The trim removed 5 bases at V and 3 bases at J, leaving 15 bases unmatched. Germline values: CDR1 SGHDN, CDR2 FVKESK. The CDR3 is 17 amino acids. The CDR3 loop reads CASSKRGRGLVDTEAFF. The CDR3, as DNA: TGTGCCAGCAGCAAAAGAGGAAGGGGGCTGGTGGACACTGAAGCTTTCTTT. Based on the CDR3 plus reference TRBV14 and TRBJ1-1, the full variable domain is EAGVTQFPSHSVIEKGQTVTLRCDPISGHDNLYWYRRVMGKEIKFLLHFVKESKQDESGMPNNRFLAERTGGTYSTLKVQPAELEDSGVYFCASSKRGRGLVDTEAFFGQGTRLTVV.

The chain recombines TRBV7-9 with TRBJ2-6; 11 bases line up with TRBD1. CDR1 SEHNR and CDR2 FQNEAQ come from the germline V gene (reference sequence). CDR3 length: 18 residues. Losses at the gene ends were 6 bases for V and 0 bases for J; bases not matched to a gene: 7. The CDR3 loop is CASSSAGTGGSGANVLTF. The CDR3 DNA reads as TGTGCCAGCAGTTCAGCCGGGACAGGGGGCTCTGGGGCCAACGTCCTGACTTTC. Full variable domain (outside the CDR3, taken from reference TRBV7-9 and TRBJ2-6): DTGVSQNPRHKITKRGQNVTFRCDPISEHNRLYWYRQTLGQGPEFLTYFQNEAQLEKSRLLSDRFSAERPKGSFSTLEIQRTEQGDSAMYLCASSSAGTGGSGANVLTFGAGSRLTVL.

The chain employs TRBV5-1 and TRBJ2-7; 7 nucleotides match TRBD2. Germline V gene lookup returns CDR1 SGHRS and CDR2 YFSETQ. There are 16 residues in the CDR3. V shed 0 bases and J 3 bases; nucleotides not matched to a gene: 9. The DNA of the CDR3 is TGCGCCAGCAGCTTGGCGGGGGGTCAGCTAATCTACGAGCAGTACTTC. Residues: CASSLAGGQLIYEQYF. The variable domain in full, with the rest retrieved from reference TRBV5-1 and TRBJ2-7, is KAGVTQTPRYLIKTRGQQVTLSCSPISGHRSVSWYQQTPGQGLQFLFEYFSETQRNKGNFPGRFSGRQFSNSRSEMNVSTLELGDSALYLCASSLAGGQLIYEQYFGPGTRLTVT.

The V gene is TRBV5-6, the J gene TRBJ1-2; 7 bases match TRBD1. The length of the CDR3 is 15 residues. The V gene's germline CDR1 is SGHDT and CDR2 YYEEEE. J gave up 8 bases and V 6 bases, and 16 bases lay outside the gene matches. The CDR3 bases are TGTGCCAGCATATGGGGACAGCCTCCTCGCGGGGGCTACACCTTC. As protein: CASIWGQPPRGGYTF.

This chain uses TRBV7-9 with TRBJ1-2, with 7 bases matching TRBD1. Trimming removed 3 bases from V and 1 base from J; junction bases left unmatched: 5. Germline CDR1 and CDR2: SEHNR and FQNEAQ (reference sequence). The CDR3 contains 15 residues. As DNA, the CDR3 is TGTGCCAGCAGCTTTCCGGGACAGATTAACTATGGCTACACCTTC. This encodes CASSFPGQINYGYTF.